This TCR beta chain was identified during a study of control samples from healthy donors and cancer patients. The CDR3 loop spans 14 amino acids. Germline trimming cut 2 bases from V and 3 bases from J; bases unmatched to any gene: 2. The germline V gene has CDR1 MDHEN and CDR2 SYDVKM. The method was immunoSEQ multiplex PCR; TCRdb's version includes in-frame clones alone and lacks a portion of them. Of under 450,000 clones in the sample, 75% to 95% were seen once. The material sequenced was PBMCs. The sequence derives from a man aged 35 to 55 with head and neck cancer. This chain joins TRBV28 and TRBJ2-7; TRBD2 matches at 9 bases. The CDR3 bases are TGTGCCAGCAGTTTACTAGCGGGGCTCTACGAGCAGTACTTC. It encodes CASSLLAGLYEQYF.